Below are 8 T cell receptor beta chains sequenced from a single sample in a study of cytomegalovirus exposure and HLA in healthy donors. The PCR had 60 Vbeta and 13 Jbeta primers. Produced via immunoSEQ multiplex PCR; TCRdb's table is partial and in-frame only. The sample carries roughly 130,000 clones, more than 60% recorded once. The specimen sequenced was PBMCs. Receptors originate from a woman in her forties in good health and CMV-seropositive.

On this clone itself: One junction end does not reproduce the germline sequence, and a read error may be involved. The rearrangement uses TRBV7-9 and TRBJ2-3; 9 nucleotides agree with TRBD1. The CDR3 consists of 17 residues. Looked up from germline, CDR1 is SEHNR and CDR2 is FQNEAQ (reference sequence). CDR3 DNA: TGTTCCAGCAGCCGAATGGGGACAGGGCTTAGCACAGATACGCAGTATTTT. As protein: CSSSRMGTGLSTDTQYF.

The V and J genes are TRBV5-1 and TRBJ2-1, with 15 bases aligning to TRBD2. V lost 3 bases and J lost 8; bases outside the gene matches: 9. The CDR3 sequence is 17 residues long. Germline-derived CDR1 and CDR2 are SGHRS and YFSETQ. CDR3 sequence reads: CASSSRTSGRAVDEQFF. DNA for the CDR3: TGCGCCAGCAGCTCCCGGACTAGCGGGAGGGCCGTGGATGAGCAGTTCTTC.

A single count supports this clone. This rearrangement joins TRBV10-3 to TRBJ1-3; tentatively, D is TRBD1 (5 bases). The CDR3 covers 17 residues. Germline CDR1 and CDR2: ENHRY and SYGVKD. Trimming removed 3 bases from V and 0 bases from J, with 15 bases in between. In nucleotides, the CDR3 is TGTGCCATCAGTGACACCGACAGCGACGTCTCTGGAAACACCATATATTTT. This codes for CAISDTDSDVSGNTIYF.

The chain combines TRBV6-4 with TRBJ2-2, with a weak D call TRBD1 (8 bases). The CDR3 runs to 16 residues. Deletions cut 6 bases from V and 0 bases from J, with 14 bases between. Looked up from germline, CDR1 is MRHNA and CDR2 is SNTAGT. In nucleotides, the CDR3 is TGTGCCAGCAGAGAACAGGGGGGGGCGAACACCGGGGAGCTGTTTTTT. It specifies CASREQGGANTGELFF.

In this sample, this clone turned up a few times. Distinct nucleotide sequences in the sample also encode this CDR3. The J gene is TRBJ1-5, the V gene TRBV9; possible D gene TRBD1, 6 bases. Germline CDR1 is SGDLS and CDR2 is YYNGEE. V gave up 2 bases and J gave up 3 bases, with 9 bases separating them. This CDR3 region has 14 residues. The CDR3 bases are TGTGCCAGCAGCGTGGACAGCTCCAATCAGCCCCAGCATTTT. It encodes CASSVDSSNQPQHF.

This sequence joins TRBV4-2 and TRBJ2-2; a weak D match, TRBD1 (6 bases). Germline CDR1 and CDR2: LGHNA and YNFKEQ. With 5 bases removed from V and 6 bases from J, the gap between germline ends came to 25 bases. This CDR3 spans 18 amino acids. The CDR3 sequence is CASSSSAYRTAYAGELFF. DNA of the CDR3: TGTGCCAGCAGCTCATCCGCCTACCGGACAGCCTATGCCGGGGAGCTGTTTTTT.

This chain joins TRBV5-4 and TRBJ1-1; the D gene is possibly TRBD1 (6 bases). The germline CDR1 and CDR2 sequences are SGHNT and YYREEE (reference sequence). V lost 0 bases to trimming and J lost 0 bases, with 9 bases between them. The CDR3 sequence is 15 residues long. The CDR3 spells CASSLGGGLNTEAFF. The CDR3 DNA reads TGTGCCAGCAGCTTGGGGGGGGGCTTGAACACTGAAGCTTTCTTT.

This clone was found a few times. The rearrangement links TRBV4-1 to TRBJ1-2; D ambiguous. Looked up from germline, CDR1 is MGHRA and CDR2 is YSYEKL. V gave up 0 bases and J gave up 4 bases, with 12 bases separating them. The CDR3 has 15 amino acids. CDR3 amino acids: CASSQDTSRSYGYTF. The CDR3 bases are TGCGCCAGCAGCCAAGACACTTCACGGTCCTATGGCTACACCTTC.